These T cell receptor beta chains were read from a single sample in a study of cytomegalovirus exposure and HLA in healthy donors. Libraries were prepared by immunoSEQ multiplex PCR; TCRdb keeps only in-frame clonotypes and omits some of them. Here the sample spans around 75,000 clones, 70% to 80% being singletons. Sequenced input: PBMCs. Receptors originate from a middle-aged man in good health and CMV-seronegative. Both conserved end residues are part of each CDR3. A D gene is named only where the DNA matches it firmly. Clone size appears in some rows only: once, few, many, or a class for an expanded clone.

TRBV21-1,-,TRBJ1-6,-,TGTGCCAGCAGCAAAAAACAGGGGACACCTCCTCTTGGGCATTCACCCCTCCACTTT,CASSKKQGTPPLGHSPLHF
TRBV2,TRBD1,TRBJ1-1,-,TGTGCCAGCAGTGAACAGGGGGCGCGGAACACTGAAGCTTTCTTT,CASSEQGARNTEAFF
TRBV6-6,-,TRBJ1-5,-,TGTGCCAGCAGTTACGCTAGTGGGGAGGGGAATCAGCCCCAGCATTTT,CASSYASGEGNQPQHF
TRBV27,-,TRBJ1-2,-,TGTGCCAGCCGCCGAGGAGGGGCGGGGTACTATGGCTACACCTTC,CASRRGGAGYYGYTF
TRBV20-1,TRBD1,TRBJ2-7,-,TGCAGTGCTAGACAGGGGGACGAGCAGTACTTC,CSARQGDEQYF
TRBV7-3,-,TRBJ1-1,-,TGTGCCAGCAGCGAACAGGGAAACACTGAAGCTTTCTTT,CASSEQGNTEAFF
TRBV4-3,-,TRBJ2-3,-,TGCGCCAGCAGCCCAAGGGAGGGCCGGGACATAGCAGATACGCAGTATTTT,CASSPREGRDIADTQYF
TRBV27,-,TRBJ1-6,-,TGTGCCAGCAGTTTCCCGGCCTATAATTCACCCCTCCACTTT,CASSFPAYNSPLHF
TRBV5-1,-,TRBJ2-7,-,TGCGCCAGCGGAGGGGGGGCTTTCTACGAGCAGTACTTC,CASGGGAFYEQYF
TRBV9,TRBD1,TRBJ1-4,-,TGTGCCAGCAGCGAGACAGGGGGTGTTAATGAAAAACTGTTTTTT,CASSETGGVNEKLFF
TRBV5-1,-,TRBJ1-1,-,TGCGCCAGCAGCTTGGACTGGGAGAGGACTGAAGCTTTCTTT,CASSLDWERTEAFF
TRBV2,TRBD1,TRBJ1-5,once,TGTGCCAGCAGTGAGGACAGGGGGCATCAGCCCCAGCATTTT,CASSEDRGHQPQHF
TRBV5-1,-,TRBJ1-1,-,TGCGCCAGCAGCTGGACACGGAACACTGAAGCTTTCTTT,CASSWTRNTEAFF
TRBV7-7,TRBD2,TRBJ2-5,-,TGTGCTAGCAGCTTAGCGACTAGCGAGGAGACCCAGTACTTC,CASSLATSEETQYF
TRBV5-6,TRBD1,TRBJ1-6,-,TGTGCCAGCAGCCGGGACAGACTATTGAATTCACCCCTCCACTTT,CASSRDRLLNSPLHF
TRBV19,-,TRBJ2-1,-,TGTGCCAGTAGTATTGGGCAGGGATACCCGTTCAGCTCCTACAATGAGCAGTTCTTC,CASSIGQGYPFSSYNEQFF
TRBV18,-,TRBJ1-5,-,TGTGCCAGCTCACCACTCGGGAATAGCAATCAGCCCCAGCATTTT,CASSPLGNSNQPQHF
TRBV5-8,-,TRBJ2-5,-,TGTGCCGGCAGCTCCGGACAGAATCAAGAGACCCAGTACTTC,CAGSSGQNQETQYF
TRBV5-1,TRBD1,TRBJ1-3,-,TGCGCCAGCAGCTGGGACAGTGGAAACACCATATATTTT,CASSWDSGNTIYF
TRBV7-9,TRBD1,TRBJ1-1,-,TGTGCCAGCAGCTCGCAACAGGGGGACACTGAAGCTTTCTTT,CASSSQQGDTEAFF
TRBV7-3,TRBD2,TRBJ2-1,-,TGTGCCAGCAGCCCGGCGGGGGGCCGGAATGAGCAGTTCTTC,CASSPAGGRNEQFF
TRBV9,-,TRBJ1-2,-,TGTGCCAGCAGCGTGGGAGGGACACAAGCTAACTATGGCTACACCTTC,CASSVGGTQANYGYTF
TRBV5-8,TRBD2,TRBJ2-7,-,TGTGCCAGCGTTGTGGGGGGGGAAAGCGAGCAGTACTTC,CASVVGGESEQYF
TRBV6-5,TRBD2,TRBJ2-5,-,TGTGCCAGCAGTTACCGGCGCGGGGGGCAAGAGACCCAGTACTTC,CASSYRRGGQETQYF
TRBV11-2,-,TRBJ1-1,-,TGTGCCAGCAGCTTCCGAAGGACAAGTAACACTGAAGCTTTCTTT,CASSFRRTSNTEAFF
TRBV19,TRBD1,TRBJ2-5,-,TGTGCCAGTAGTTCCCTAGGACAGGGCCAAGAGACCCAGTACTTC,CASSSLGQGQETQYF
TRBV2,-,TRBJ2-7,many,TGTGCCAGCACATCAAACTACGAGCAGTACTTC,CASTSNYEQYF
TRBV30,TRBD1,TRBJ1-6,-,TGTGCCTGGAGGGGACAGGGGCATTCACCCCTCCACTTT,CAWRGQGHSPLHF
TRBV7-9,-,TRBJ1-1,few,TGTTCCAGCAGCTTTCAGGACACTGAAGCTTTCTTT,CSSSFQDTEAFF
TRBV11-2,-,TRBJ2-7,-,TGTGCCAGCAGCCCAGATGTCTTATCCTACGAGCAGTACTTC,CASSPDVLSYEQYF
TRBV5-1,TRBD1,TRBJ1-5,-,TGCGCCAGCACTATGACAGGGGAAAGGAATCAGCCCCAGCATTTT,CASTMTGERNQPQHF
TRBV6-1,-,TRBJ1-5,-,TGTGCCAGCAGTGTTGACCGGCCCGGGGGGCCTCAGCCCCAGCATTTT,CASSVDRPGGPQPQHF
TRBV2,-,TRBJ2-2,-,TGTGCCAGCAGCAGGGCTACCGGGGAGCTGTTTTTT,CASSRATGELFF
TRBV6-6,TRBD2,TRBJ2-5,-,TGTGCCAGCAGTCTTCGGGGGGGAGGAGAGACCCAGTACTTC,CASSLRGGGETQYF
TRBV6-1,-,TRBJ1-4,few,TGTGCCGGTAGGGCCCAGGGGTTGACTAATGAAAAACTGTTTTTT,CAGRAQGLTNEKLFF
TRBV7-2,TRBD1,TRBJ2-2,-,TGTGCCAGCAGCGGGACAGTTGCGAACACCGGGGAGCTGTTTTTT,CASSGTVANTGELFF
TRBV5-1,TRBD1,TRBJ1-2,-,TGCGCCAGCAGGCCGGACAGGGCTAACTATGGCTACACCTTC,CASRPDRANYGYTF
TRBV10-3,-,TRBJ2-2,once,TGTGCCAGCAGTACAGGGAGGGACACCGGGGAGCTGTTTTTT,CASSTGRDTGELFF
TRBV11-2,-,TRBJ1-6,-,TGTGCCAGCAGCTTAGACCAGGTATATTCACCCCTCCACTTT,CASSLDQVYSPLHF
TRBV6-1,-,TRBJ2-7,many,TGTGCCAGCAGCTTTTCTACAGGGATCCACGAGCAGTACTTC,CASSFSTGIHEQYF
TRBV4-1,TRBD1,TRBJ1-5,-,TGCGCCAGCAACCCCGACAGGGTAAATCAGCCCCAGCATTTT,CASNPDRVNQPQHF
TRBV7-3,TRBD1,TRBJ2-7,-,TGTGCCAGCAGCAGAGGACAGGGCCCCTACGAGCAGTACTTC,CASSRGQGPYEQYF
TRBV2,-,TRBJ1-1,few,TGTGCCAGCAGTGATGAGGGCACAACTGAAGCTTTCTTT,CASSDEGTTEAFF
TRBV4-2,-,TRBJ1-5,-,TGTGCCAGCAGCCAAGGAGAATATAGCAATCAGCCCCAGCATTTT,CASSQGEYSNQPQHF
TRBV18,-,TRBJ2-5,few,TGTGCCAGCTCACCACCCGGGAAGGTAGGGGAGACCCAGTACTTC,CASSPPGKVGETQYF
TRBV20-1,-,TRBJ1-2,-,TGCAGTGCGGGAGTGGGTGGCTACACCTTC,CSAGVGGYTF
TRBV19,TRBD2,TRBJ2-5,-,TGTGCCAGTAGTATTAGTCCTAGCGGGGGCCAAGAGACCCAGTACTTC,CASSISPSGGQETQYF
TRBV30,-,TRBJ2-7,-,TGTGCCTGGGGAAGACAGGAGCCCTACGAGCAGTACTTC,CAWGRQEPYEQYF
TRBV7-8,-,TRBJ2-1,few,TGTGCCAGCAGCTTATCCCCGAGCTCCTACAATGAGCAGTTCTTC,CASSLSPSSYNEQFF
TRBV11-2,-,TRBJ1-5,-,TGTGCCAGCAGCTTAGGGTTAGGAGTTGGCAATCAGCCCCAGCATTTT,CASSLGLGVGNQPQHF
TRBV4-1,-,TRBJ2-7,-,TGCGCCAGCAGCCAAGGTTTTGTATCCTACGAGCAGTACTTC,CASSQGFVSYEQYF
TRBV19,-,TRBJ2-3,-,TGTGCCAGTAGTACGACAGGCTCGGATACGCAGTATTTT,CASSTTGSDTQYF
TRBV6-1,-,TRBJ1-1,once,TGTGCCAGCAGTGAAGCTGGCAGGGGTTGGACTTTCTTT,CASSEAGRGWTFF
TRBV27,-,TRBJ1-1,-,TGTGCCAGCAGTTTCGCAAGAGGGGGGGGGAGAGCTTTCTTT,CASSFARGGGRAFF
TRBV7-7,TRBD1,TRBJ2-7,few,TGTGCTAGCAGCTCCCTGACAGGGGGCGACGAGCAGTACTTC,CASSSLTGGDEQYF
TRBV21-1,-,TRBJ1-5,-,TGTGCCAGCAGCACCATCCGACAGGGGAGAAGGGCGGATAGCAATCAGCCCCAGCATTTT,CASSTIRQGRRADSNQPQHF
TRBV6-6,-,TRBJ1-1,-,TGTGCCAGCAGCGCCCAGGGAATCTCTGAAGCTTTCTTT,CASSAQGISEAFF
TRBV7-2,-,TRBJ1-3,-,TGTGCCAGCAGCTCGAGGTCTTCTGGAAACACCATATATTTT,CASSSRSSGNTIYF
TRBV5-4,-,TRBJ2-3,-,TGTGCCAGCAGCAGTGGGGGGACAGATACGCAGTATTTT,CASSSGGTDTQYF